Following are 6 T cell receptor beta chains from one sample sequenced in a study of hypomethylating agent response in myelodysplastic syndrome. Assay used: immunoSEQ multiplex PCR; TCRdb lists only in-frame clones, some missing. The sample yields around 4,400 clones, around 82% seen once. Sequenced material: bone marrow, taken before or after starting hypomethylating agent treatment for myelodysplastic syndrome (not recorded which). These receptors came from a human donor with myelodysplastic syndrome.

CDR3 in DNA: TGCGCCAGCAGCTCGACAGGTCTGGCCGCCCAAGAGACCCAGTACTTC. Protein sequence: CASSSTGLAAQETQYF. The chain links TRBV5-1 to TRBJ2-5; D might be TRBD1 (6 bases). Germline CDR1 SGHRS, CDR2 YFSETQ. The CDR3 spans 16 residues. V lost 3 bases and J lost 1, with 16 bases in between.

The chain's CDR3 is CASSFQQGDYYEQYF. Here the CDR3 DNA reads TGTGCCAGCAGCTTCCAACAGGGGGACTACTACGAGCAGTACTTC. The chain has TRBV7-6 and TRBJ2-7; D may be TRBD1 (8 bases). Trimming took off 3 bases at V and 3 bases at J, with 15 bases between the two ends. Per germline, CDR1 SGHVS and CDR2 FNYEAQ. CDR3 size: 15 residues.

This chain connects TRBV2 to TRBJ2-2; D is possibly TRBD2 (5 bases). The CDR3 length is 14 residues. The germline V gene has CDR1 SNHLY and CDR2 FYNNEI. V shed 2 bases and J shed 1 base, with 5 bases lying between them. CDR3 region: CASSERENTGELFF. The DNA for the CDR3 is TGTGCCAGCAGTGAACGGGAGAACACCGGGGAGCTGTTTTTT.

This sequence joins TRBV27 and TRBJ2-2, with no clear D. The ends were cut back, 4 bases at V and 4 bases at J, with 10 bases in the middle. This CDR3 has 14 residues. Germline V gene data show CDR1 as MNHEY and CDR2 as SMNVEV (reference sequence). The CDR3 DNA is TGTGCCAGCAGTTGGATGGCCACCACCGGGGAGCTGTTTTTT. It specifies CASSWMATTGELFF.

This rearrangement joins TRBV25-1 to TRBJ2-2; D unresolved. Germline lookup yields CDR1 MGHDK and CDR2 SYGVNS. V lost 3 bases and J 4 bases, leaving 15 bases between the germline ends. The CDR3 has 16 amino acids. CDR3 DNA: TGTGCCAGCAGTGAGTCGAAGGGCTTGGGCACCGGGGAGCTGTTTTTT. This encodes CASSESKGLGTGELFF.

The chain joins TRBV2 to TRBJ1-6; 7 bases map to TRBD1. Looked up from germline, CDR1 is SNHLY and CDR2 is FYNNEI. J gave up 7 bases and V 8 bases, and 11 bases lay outside the gene matches. This CDR3 region has 15 residues. In DNA form, the CDR3 reads TGTGCCAGCGCTAAGACAGGGCTAGAGAATTCACCCCTCCACTTT. As protein: CASAKTGLENSPLHF.